The 30 T cell receptor beta chains reported below all come from one sample, sequenced in a study of monozygotic twins with inflammatory bowel disease. TCRdb reprocessed the 5' RACE reads and keeps a single row for each CDR3 protein, giving no DNA. This sample's clone table lists around 210,000 distinct CDR3 sequences. The sequenced sample consisted of blood. These receptors all come from a human donor with ulcerative colitis or Crohn's disease, or a healthy co-twin of an affected twin (not recorded which).

The chain joins TRBV7-3 to TRBJ2-3. The CDR3 length is 12 residues. Per the germline V gene, CDR1 is SGHTA and CDR2 is FQGTGA. The CDR3 protein is CASSSETDTQYF.

The chain carries TRBV7-2 and TRBJ2-7; the D call of TRBD1 rests on TCRdb alone, since no DNA is present to check it. The CDR3 contains 15 residues. CDR1 is SGHTA, CDR2 FQGNSA, per germline. The CDR3 spells CASSFTGGASYEQYF. Complete variable domain (other parts from reference TRBV7-2 and TRBJ2-7): GAGVSQSPSNKVTEKGKDVELRCDPISGHTALYWYRQSLGQGLEFLIYFQGNSAPDKSGLPSDRFSAERTGGSVSTLTIQRTQQEDSAVYLCASSFTGGASYEQYFGPGTRLTVT.

The V and J genes are TRBV19 and TRBJ2-4; TCRdb calls TRBD1, which cannot be checked without DNA. The CDR3 runs 14 residues. The germline CDR1 and CDR2 sequences are LNHDA and SQIVND (reference sequence). Here the CDR3 reads CASSPGTGKNIQYF.

The chain carries TRBV20-1 and TRBJ1-2. Germline V gene sequence: CDR1 DFQATT, CDR2 SNEGSKA (reference sequence). The length of the CDR3 is 13 residues. The CDR3 sequence is CSASSGQSDGYTF.

V gene TRBV29-1 combines with J gene TRBJ2-3; TCRdb picks TRBD1, but there is no DNA to check that call. Germline loops: CDR1 SQVTM, CDR2 ANQGSEA. The CDR3 contains 14 residues. The CDR3 sequence: CSVDFGQGRHTQYF.

The V gene is TRBV6-1, the J gene TRBJ2-5; no DNA is available, so the TRBD2 call from TCRdb remains unchecked. Germline lookup yields CDR1 MNHNS and CDR2 SASEGT. This CDR3 spans 15 amino acids. This chain's CDR3 is CASRPGGASRETQYF.

This chain links TRBV5-1 with TRBJ2-6. The CDR3 contains 15 residues. Germline CDR1 and CDR2: SGHRS and YFSETQ. Here the CDR3 reads CASSLDGLGANVLTF.

V usage is TRBV30 and J usage is TRBJ1-4; checking the TCRdb D call of TRBD1 is not possible without DNA. The germline CDR1 and CDR2 sequences are GTSNPN and SVGIG (reference sequence). The CDR3 runs 15 residues. CDR3 sequence: CAWSRDRPTNEKLFF.

The chain employs TRBV20-1 and TRBJ2-2; no DNA is available, so the TRBD1 call from TCRdb remains unchecked. The CDR3 totals 17 residues. Looked up from germline, CDR1 is DFQATT and CDR2 is SNEGSKA (reference sequence). CDR3 residues: CSAASPAGTGVAGELFF.

J is TRBJ2-7 and V is TRBV5-1. The CDR3 has 15 amino acids. Germline lookup yields CDR1 SGHRS and CDR2 YFSETQ. CDR3 residues: CASSLGQVGSYEQYF.

V gene TRBV20-1 combines with J gene TRBJ2-4; TCRdb proposes TRBD1, but this gene call is untestable without DNA. The V gene's germline CDR1 is DFQATT and CDR2 SNEGSKA (reference sequence). The CDR3 totals 15 residues. The CDR3 here is CSASGARGSGNIQYF.

CDR3 in amino acids: CASSFSAGANTEAFF. The chain couples TRBV5-1 to TRBJ1-1; with no DNA, the TCRdb D assignment of TRBD1 cannot be verified. CDR3 length: 15 amino acids. From germline, CDR1 is SGHRS and CDR2 YFSETQ. The full variable domain, in which reference TRBV5-1 and TRBJ1-1 provide the parts outside the CDR3, is KAGVTQTPRYLIKTRGQQVTLSCSPISGHRSVSWYQQTPGQGLQFLFEYFSETQRNKGNFPGRFSGRQFSNSRSEMNVSTLELGDSALYLCASSFSAGANTEAFFGQGTRLTVV.

V gene TRBV19 combines with J gene TRBJ1-1. This CDR3 spans 13 amino acids. Germline CDR1 and CDR2: LNHDA and SQIVND (reference sequence). Here the CDR3 reads CASTPSMNTEAFF.

V is TRBV6-6 and J is TRBJ2-7; TCRdb lists TRBD1, though no DNA is available to test this call. The CDR3 consists of 14 residues. CDR1 and CDR2 from the germline V gene are MNHNY and SVGAGI (reference sequence). The CDR3 spells CASIRSRAAYEQYF.

The J gene is TRBJ2-3, the V gene TRBV9. The length of the CDR3 is 16 residues. Germline V lookup: CDR1 SGDLS, CDR2 YYNGEE. Here the CDR3 reads CASSVGGRRSTDTQYF.

The rearrangement uses TRBV20-1 and TRBJ2-1. The CDR3 extends over 14 amino acids. The germline gives CDR1 DFQATT, CDR2 SNEGSKA (reference sequence). The CDR3 reads CSARERSSYNEQFF.

The CDR3 region is CASSWKRETEAFF. The J gene is TRBJ1-1, the V gene TRBV6-5. The CDR3 is made up of 13 amino acids. Germline V gene data show CDR1 as MNHEY and CDR2 as SVGAGI.

The chain employs TRBV5-1 and TRBJ1-2; TCRdb returns TRBD1, unconfirmable since there is no DNA. Germline V CDR1 and CDR2: SGHRS, YFSETQ. The CDR3 runs to 15 residues. CDR3 protein: CASSLAGGRSYGYTF.

The CDR3 region is CASISTGRDRAPYEQYF. V usage is TRBV6-1 and J usage is TRBJ2-7; TCRdb's D call, TRBD1, is unchecked because there is no DNA. The CDR3 length is 17 residues. The germline V gene encodes CDR1 MNHNS and CDR2 SASEGT.

This sequence joins TRBV11-2 and TRBJ2-1; TCRdb calls TRBD2, which cannot be checked without DNA. Germline lookup yields CDR1 SGHAT and CDR2 FQNNGV. The CDR3 covers 14 residues. The CDR3 reads CASSFQTSGNEQFF.

The chain has TRBV5-1 and TRBJ2-2; with no DNA, the TCRdb D assignment of TRBD1 cannot be verified. CDR3 size: 17 residues. CDR1 SGHRS and CDR2 YFSETQ come from the germline V gene. CDR3 residues: CASSLAPPGRWTGELFF. Supplemented by reference TRBV5-1 and TRBJ2-2, the full variable domain reads KAGVTQTPRYLIKTRGQQVTLSCSPISGHRSVSWYQQTPGQGLQFLFEYFSETQRNKGNFPGRFSGRQFSNSRSEMNVSTLELGDSALYLCASSLAPPGRWTGELFFGEGSRLTVL.

The chain employs TRBV12-3 or TRBV12-4 and TRBJ2-1; TCRdb selects TRBD2, and the lack of DNA leaves this call unchecked. This CDR3 is 15 amino acids long. The CDR3: CASSLRLAGRNEQFF.

The rearrangement links TRBV5-1 to TRBJ1-2; there is no DNA to check the TCRdb D call of TRBD1. Per germline, CDR1 SGHRS and CDR2 YFSETQ. There are 14 residues in the CDR3. Here the CDR3 reads CTSSKDRGLDGYTF.

This chain connects TRBV5-6 to TRBJ1-1. The CDR3 covers 13 residues. Germline CDR1 SGHDT, CDR2 YYEEEE. The CDR3 region is CASRWRSGTEAFF. Variable domain in full (rest from reference TRBV5-6 and TRBJ1-1): DAGVTQSPTHLIKTRGQQVTLRCSPKSGHDTVSWYQQALGQGPQFIFQYYEEEERQRGNFPDRFSGHQFPNYSSELNVNALLLGDSALYLCASRWRSGTEAFFGQGTRLTVV.

The V call is TRBV3-1, the J call TRBJ2-3; as DNA is missing, the TRBD1 call by TCRdb cannot be tested. This CDR3 comprises 15 residues. CDR1 is LGHDT, CDR2 YNNKEL, per germline (reference sequence). This CDR3 is CASSQVGDNTDTQYF.

CDR3 in amino acids: CASSVGQEGNTIYF. The chain recombines TRBV9 with TRBJ1-3; TCRdb calls TRBD1, which cannot be checked without DNA. Germline V CDR1 and CDR2: SGDLS, YYNGEE. This CDR3 region has 14 residues. The full variable domain, completed using reference TRBV9 and TRBJ1-3, is DSGVTQTPKHLITATGQRVTLRCSPRSGDLSVYWYQQSLDQGLQFLIQYYNGEERAKGNILERFSAQQFPDLHSELNLSSLELGDSALYFCASSVGQEGNTIYFGEGSWLTVV.

The rearrangement links TRBV7-7 to TRBJ2-2; the D gene TCRdb calls, TRBD1, cannot be checked with no DNA. Per the germline V gene, CDR1 is SSHAT and CDR2 is FNYEAQ (reference sequence). CDR3 length: 18 residues. The CDR3: CASSLGTGGTSSTGELFF.

The V and J genes are TRBV7-2 and TRBJ2-5. The CDR3 runs 16 residues. Per the germline V gene, CDR1 is SGHTA and CDR2 is FQGNSA. The CDR3 protein is CASSLGSSSMQETQYF. The complete variable domain, with remaining parts taken from reference TRBV7-2 and TRBJ2-5, reads GAGVSQSPSNKVTEKGKDVELRCDPISGHTALYWYRQSLGQGLEFLIYFQGNSAPDKSGLPSDRFSAERTGGSVSTLTIQRTQQEDSAVYLCASSLGSSSMQETQYFGPGTRLLVL.

V is TRBV5-1 and J is TRBJ2-2. From germline, CDR1 is SGHRS and CDR2 YFSETQ. The CDR3 runs to 15 residues. CDR3 sequence reads: CASSLAGTNTGELFF.

The chain couples TRBV29-1 to TRBJ2-1; no DNA is available, so the TRBD2 call from TCRdb remains unchecked. The CDR3 length is 14 residues. Germline-derived CDR1 and CDR2 are SQVTM and ANQGSEA. CDR3 protein: CSVSRTSGSDEQFF.